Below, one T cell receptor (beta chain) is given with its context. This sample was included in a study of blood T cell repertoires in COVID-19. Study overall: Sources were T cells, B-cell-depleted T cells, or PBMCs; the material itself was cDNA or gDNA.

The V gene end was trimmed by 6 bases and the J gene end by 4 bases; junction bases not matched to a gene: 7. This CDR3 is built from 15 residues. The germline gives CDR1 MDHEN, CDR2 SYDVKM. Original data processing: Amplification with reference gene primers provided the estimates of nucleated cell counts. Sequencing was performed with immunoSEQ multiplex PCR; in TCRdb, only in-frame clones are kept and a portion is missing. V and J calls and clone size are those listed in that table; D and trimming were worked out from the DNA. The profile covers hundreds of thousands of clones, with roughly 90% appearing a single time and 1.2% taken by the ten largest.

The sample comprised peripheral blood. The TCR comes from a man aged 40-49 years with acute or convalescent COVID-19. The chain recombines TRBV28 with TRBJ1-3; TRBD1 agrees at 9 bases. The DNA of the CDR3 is TGTGCCAGCAGCACAGGGGGCGCGTTAGGAAACACCATATATTTT. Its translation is CASSTGGALGNTIYF.